These 14 T cell receptor beta chains originate from one sample sequenced in a study of shared clonotypes between healthy human individuals. Only in-frame clones appear in the TCRdb table, and some are missing; sequencing was by immunoSEQ multiplex PCR. The sample carries 550,000 to 750,000 clones, about 91% recorded once. Terminally differentiated effector memory CD45RA+ cells were left out of the naive CD8 fraction, which was CD45RO-negative and positively selected for CCR7. Sample: naive CD8+ T cells sorted from blood. The receptors come from a man in his thirties or forties in good health.

The chain has TRBV9 and TRBJ1-3; 7 bases are shared with TRBD1. This CDR3 comprises 16 residues. V dropped 3 bases and J dropped 0; count of bases not matched to a gene: 6. Germline CDR1 and CDR2: SGDLS and YYNGEE. The CDR3 sequence is CASSEQGTLSGNTIYF. DNA for the CDR3: TGTGCCAGCAGCGAACAGGGGACCCTCTCTGGAAACACCATATATTTT.

With respect to this clone: One end of the junction is discordant with germline, which a read error may explain. V is TRBV7-9 and J is TRBJ2-1, with 13 positions matching TRBD2. Germline V lookup: CDR1 SEHNR, CDR2 FQNEAQ (reference sequence). The CDR3 loop spans 19 amino acids. The CDR3 here is CASSLPTSGRLPSHNEQFF. In DNA, the CDR3 is TGTGCCAGCAGCTTACCGACTAGCGGGAGGCTCCCCTCCCACAATGAGCAGTTCTTC.

This chain links TRBV10-2 with TRBJ2-1; D is perhaps TRBD1 (5 bases). Germline V gene sequence: CDR1 WSHSY, CDR2 SAAADI. Between the trimmed V and J ends, which lost 6 bases and 7 bases, there was a span of 10 bases. The CDR3 is 12 amino acids. CDR3 bases: TGCGCCAGCAGCCAAGCAGGGAATGAGCAGTTCTTC. Protein sequence: CASSQAGNEQFF.

This rearrangement joins TRBV11-3 to TRBJ2-5; 7 positions agree with TRBD1. Per germline, CDR1 SGHNT and CDR2 YENEEA. The CDR3 length is 16 residues. Trimming removed 4 bases from V and 0 bases from J; junction bases left unmatched: 8. DNA of the CDR3: TGTGCCAGCAGCTCCAGACAGGGCAGGGACCAAGAGACCCAGTACTTC. This sequence encodes CASSSRQGRDQETQYF. The full variable domain, completed using reference TRBV11-3 and TRBJ2-5, is EAGVVQSPRYKIIEKKQPVAFWCNPISGHNTLYWYLQNLGQGPELLIRYENEEAVDDSQLPKDRFSAERLKGVDSTLKIQPAELGDSAVYLCASSSRQGRDQETQYFGPGTRLLVL.

In DNA form, the CDR3 reads TGTGCCAGCAGCGCCCCCACTAGCGGGAGTAACACCGGGGAGCTGTTTTTT. It codes for CASSAPTSGSNTGELFF. V usage is TRBV7-8 and J usage is TRBJ2-2; 11 bases align to TRBD2. This CDR3 is 17 amino acids long. Germline CDR1 and CDR2: SGHVS and FQNEAQ. V trimming: 5 bases; J trimming: 2 bases; junction bases outside the gene matches: 7. The variable domain in full, completed from reference TRBV7-8 and TRBJ2-2, reads GAGVSQSPRYKVAKRGQDVALRCDPISGHVSLFWYQQALGQGPEFLTYFQNEAQLDKSGLPSDRFFAERPEGSVSTLKIQRTQQEDSAVYLCASSAPTSGSNTGELFFGEGSRLTVL.

About this clone itself: The sample has other DNA sequences that encode this CDR3 too. The rearrangement joins TRBV27 to TRBJ2-3, with 10 bases that match TRBD2. The V gene end was trimmed by 5 bases and the J gene end by 0 bases; junction bases not matched to a gene: 2. Germline V CDR1 and CDR2: MNHEY, SMNVEV (reference sequence). The CDR3 totals 15 residues. The CDR3 region is CASSPLAGSTDTQYF. CDR3 nucleotide sequence: TGTGCCAGCAGTCCACTAGCGGGAAGCACAGATACGCAGTATTTT.

The chain carries TRBV11-2 and TRBJ2-1; D is possibly TRBD2 (5 bases). The germline CDR1 and CDR2 sequences are SGHAT and FQNNGV. V dropped 0 bases and J dropped 9 bases, with 9 bases sitting between them. The CDR3 has 13 residues. The CDR3 sequence is CASSLEGAGEQFF. The CDR3 DNA sequence: TGTGCCAGCAGCTTAGAGGGAGCCGGTGAGCAGTTCTTC.

The chain carries TRBV28 and TRBJ2-7; D possibly corresponds to TRBD1 (6 bases). This CDR3 region has 14 residues. Per germline, CDR1 MDHEN and CDR2 SYDVKM. V lost 2 bases and J lost 4, with 12 bases in between. For the CDR3, the DNA is TGTGCCAGCAGTTTAACGGGACACCGATACGAGCAGTACTTC. Its protein is CASSLTGHRYEQYF.

Of note for this clone: This specimen includes other DNA sequences encoding the same CDR3. This chain connects TRBV27 to TRBJ2-7; 9 positions match TRBD1. Per the germline V gene, CDR1 is MNHEY and CDR2 is SMNVEV (reference sequence). V dropped 5 bases and J dropped 2; count of bases not matched to a gene: 1. This CDR3 contains 13 residues. For the CDR3, the DNA is TGTGCCAGCAGTACAGGGGGCGCCTACGAGCAGTACTTC. It codes for CASSTGGAYEQYF.

In DNA, the CDR3 is TGTGCCAGCAGCTTAGGTTTAGGGATCTTTCGCCATGAGCAGTTCTTC. It encodes CASSLGLGIFRHEQFF. V is TRBV7-9 and J is TRBJ2-1, with D unresolved. With 1 base removed from V and 8 bases from J, the gap between germline ends came to 18 bases. The CDR3 runs to 16 residues. Per germline, CDR1 SEHNR and CDR2 FQNEAQ (reference sequence). The variable domain in full, completed from reference TRBV7-9 and TRBJ2-1, reads DTGVSQNPRHKITKRGQNVTFRCDPISEHNRLYWYRQTLGQGPEFLTYFQNEAQLEKSRLLSDRFSAERPKGSFSTLEIQRTEQGDSAMYLCASSLGLGIFRHEQFFGPGTRLTVL.

The V and J genes are TRBV28 and TRBJ2-7; 10 bases align to TRBD1. Germline V gene lookup returns CDR1 MDHEN and CDR2 SYDVKM. The ends lost 6 bases at V and 5 bases at J; junction bases unmatched: 7. This CDR3 contains 14 residues. The CDR3 sequence is CASSRDRGWDEQYF. In DNA, the CDR3 is TGTGCCAGCAGCCGGGACAGGGGCTGGGACGAGCAGTACTTC.

V usage is TRBV29-1 and J usage is TRBJ2-7, with unresolved D. The CDR3 runs 11 residues. V was clipped by 3 bases and J by 0 bases, with 3 bases between them. Germline loops: CDR1 SQVTM, CDR2 ANQGSEA. CDR3 loop: CSVDYSYEQYF. The CDR3 coding sequence is TGCAGCGTTGACTACTCCTACGAGCAGTACTTC.

This chain uses TRBV27 with TRBJ2-3, with unresolved D. This CDR3 comprises 11 residues. Germline V CDR1 and CDR2: MNHEY, SMNVEV (reference sequence). Trimming removed 6 bases at V and 6 bases at J, with 7 bases between. DNA for the CDR3: TGTGCCAGCAGGGAGAGCGATACGCAGTATTTT. Amino acids: CASRESDTQYF.

This clone was observed a few times. The chain uses TRBV5-1 and TRBJ2-7; D gene unclear. V lost 4 bases to trimming and J lost 0 bases, with 2 bases between them. Germline V lookup: CDR1 SGHRS, CDR2 YFSETQ. This CDR3 region has 11 residues. CDR3: CASSDSYEQYF. CDR3 in DNA: TGCGCCAGCAGCGACTCCTACGAGCAGTACTTC.